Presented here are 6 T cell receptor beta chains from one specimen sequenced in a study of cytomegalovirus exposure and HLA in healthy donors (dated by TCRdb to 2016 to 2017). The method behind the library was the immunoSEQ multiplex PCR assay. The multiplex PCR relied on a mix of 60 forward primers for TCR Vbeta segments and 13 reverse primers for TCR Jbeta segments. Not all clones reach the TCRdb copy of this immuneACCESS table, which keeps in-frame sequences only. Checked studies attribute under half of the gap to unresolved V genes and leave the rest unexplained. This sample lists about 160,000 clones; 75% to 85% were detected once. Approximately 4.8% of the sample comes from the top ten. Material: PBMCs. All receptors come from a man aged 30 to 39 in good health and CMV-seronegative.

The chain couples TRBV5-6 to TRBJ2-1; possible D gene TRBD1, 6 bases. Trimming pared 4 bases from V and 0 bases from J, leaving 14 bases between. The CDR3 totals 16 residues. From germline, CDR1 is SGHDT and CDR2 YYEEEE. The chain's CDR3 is CASSPGQTVSYNEQFF. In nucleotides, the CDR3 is TGTGCCAGCAGCCCAGGACAGACAGTCTCCTACAATGAGCAGTTCTTC.

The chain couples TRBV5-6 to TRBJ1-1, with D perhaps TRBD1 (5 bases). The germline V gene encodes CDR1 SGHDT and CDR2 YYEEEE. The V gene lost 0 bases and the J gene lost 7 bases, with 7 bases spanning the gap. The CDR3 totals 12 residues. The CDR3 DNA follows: TGTGCCAGCAGCTTGGCCGGGGGTGAAGCTTTCTTT. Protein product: CASSLAGGEAFF.

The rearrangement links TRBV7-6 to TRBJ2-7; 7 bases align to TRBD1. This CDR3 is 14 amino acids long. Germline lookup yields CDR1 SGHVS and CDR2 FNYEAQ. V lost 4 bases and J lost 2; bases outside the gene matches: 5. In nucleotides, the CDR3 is TGTGCCAGCAGCTCGACAGGGTCCCCCTACGAGCAGTACTTC. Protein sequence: CASSSTGSPYEQYF.

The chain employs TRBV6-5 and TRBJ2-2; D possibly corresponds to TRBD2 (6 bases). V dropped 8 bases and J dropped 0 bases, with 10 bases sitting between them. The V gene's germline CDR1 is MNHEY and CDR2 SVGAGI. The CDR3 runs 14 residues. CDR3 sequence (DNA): TGTGCCAGCCTCGGGGGTGCGAACACCGGGGAGCTGTTTTTT. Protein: CASLGGANTGELFF.

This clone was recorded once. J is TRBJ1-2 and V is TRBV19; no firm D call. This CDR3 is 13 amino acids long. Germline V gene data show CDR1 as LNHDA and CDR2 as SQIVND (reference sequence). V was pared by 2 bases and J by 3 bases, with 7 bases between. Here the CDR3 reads CASSITGDYGYTF. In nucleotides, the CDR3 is TGTGCCAGTAGTATAACCGGGGACTATGGCTACACCTTC.

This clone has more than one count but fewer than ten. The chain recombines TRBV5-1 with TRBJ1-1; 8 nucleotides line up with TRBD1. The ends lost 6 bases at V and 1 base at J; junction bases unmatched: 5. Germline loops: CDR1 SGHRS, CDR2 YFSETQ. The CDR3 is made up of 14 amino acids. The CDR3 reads CASKQGVKNTEAFF. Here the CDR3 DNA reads TGCGCCAGCAAACAGGGGGTGAAGAACACTGAAGCTTTCTTT.